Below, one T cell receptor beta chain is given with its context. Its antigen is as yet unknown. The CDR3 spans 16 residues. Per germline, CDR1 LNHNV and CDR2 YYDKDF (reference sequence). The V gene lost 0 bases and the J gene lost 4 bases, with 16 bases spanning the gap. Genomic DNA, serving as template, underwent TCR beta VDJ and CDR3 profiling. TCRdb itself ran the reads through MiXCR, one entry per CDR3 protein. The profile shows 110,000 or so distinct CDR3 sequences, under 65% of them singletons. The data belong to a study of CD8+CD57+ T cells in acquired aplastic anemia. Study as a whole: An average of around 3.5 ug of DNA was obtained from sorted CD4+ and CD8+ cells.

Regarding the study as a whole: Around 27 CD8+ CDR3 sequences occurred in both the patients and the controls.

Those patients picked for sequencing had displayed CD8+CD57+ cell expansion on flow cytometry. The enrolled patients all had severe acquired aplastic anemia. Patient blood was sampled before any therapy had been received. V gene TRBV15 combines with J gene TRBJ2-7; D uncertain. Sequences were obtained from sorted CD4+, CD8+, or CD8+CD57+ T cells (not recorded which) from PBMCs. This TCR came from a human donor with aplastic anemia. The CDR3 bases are TGTGCCACCAGCAGAGATTATTCGGGTACCCGTTACGAGCAGTACTTC. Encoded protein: CATSRDYSGTRYEQYF.